The 11 T cell receptor beta chains below all came from one sample that was sequenced in a study of blood T cell repertoires in COVID-19. Assay: immunoSEQ multiplex PCR; the TCRdb copy retains only in-frame clones and omits some. The profile covers some 200,000 clones, with 70% to 90% appearing a single time and 2.9% taken by the ten largest. Sequences were obtained from peripheral blood. The origin of the receptors is a man aged 50-60 years who had recovered from COVID-19.

CDR3 bases: TGTGCCAGCAGCTACCAGCGGGGGGGCTCAGGTGAGCAGTACTTC. As protein: CASSYQRGGSGEQYF. The chain joins TRBV5-5 to TRBJ2-7; 10 nucleotides align to TRBD2. Germline-derived CDR1 and CDR2 are SGHKS and YYEKEE (reference sequence). With V trimmed by 3 bases and J by 7 bases, 10 bases remained unmatched. The CDR3 sequence is 15 residues long.

The chain couples TRBV5-1 to TRBJ1-1, with 10 nucleotides matching TRBD1. The trim removed 2 bases at V and 5 bases at J, leaving 15 bases unmatched. The CDR3 is 18 amino acids. Germline V CDR1 and CDR2: SGHRS, YFSETQ. Here the CDR3 DNA reads TGCGCCAGCAGCTTTGCCCAGACAGGGGGCTTGGGAGGAACTGAAGCTTTCTTT. Translated: CASSFAQTGGLGGTEAFF.

This clone has only a few counts. V and J are TRBV11-2 and TRBJ2-1; D is undetermined. The V gene lost 4 bases and the J gene lost 10 bases, with 11 bases spanning the gap. The CDR3 runs to 12 residues. Germline values: CDR1 SGHAT, CDR2 FQNNGV. The DNA for the CDR3 is TGTGCCAGCAGCTCTGTTAGAGCCGAGCAGTTCTTC. It yields the protein CASSSVRAEQFF.

This chain uses TRBV5-5 with TRBJ1-5; D is perhaps TRBD1 (5 bases). CDR1 and CDR2 (germline): SGHKS, YYEKEE (reference sequence). Trimming shortened V by 2 bases and J by 3 bases, and 15 bases separated the two germline ends. CDR3 length: 16 residues. The CDR3 DNA is TGTGCCAGCAGCTTTTCCGACAGAGCTCTCAATCAGCCCCAGCATTTT. Translation: CASSFSDRALNQPQHF.

The chain carries TRBV10-1 and TRBJ1-1; a weak D match, TRBD1 (5 bases). Germline-derived CDR1 and CDR2 are WNHNN and SYGVQD (reference sequence). The CDR3 has 13 residues. Trimming shortened V by 6 bases and J by 0 bases, and 8 bases separated the two germline ends. The CDR3 here is CASRDNMNTEAFF. The CDR3, as DNA: TGCGCCAGCAGGGACAACATGAACACTGAAGCTTTCTTT.

The chain is built from TRBV4-2 and TRBJ2-3; TRBD2 aligns across 7 bases. Trimming at V came to 5 bases and at J to 2 bases, leaving 4 bases not matched to a gene. The length of the CDR3 is 14 residues. The germline gives CDR1 LGHNA, CDR2 YNFKEQ. The CDR3 bases are TGTGCCAGCAGCGGACTAGGTGACACAGATACGCAGTATTTT. Protein product: CASSGLGDTDTQYF.

The V and J genes are TRBV15 and TRBJ2-7, with TRBD2 identical over 9 bases. V lost 6 bases to trimming and J lost 5 bases; unmatched junction nucleotides: 14. The CDR3 is made up of 16 amino acids. Germline V gene sequence: CDR1 LNHNV, CDR2 YYDKDF (reference sequence). CDR3 loop: CATSHSRQRGVDEQYF. The CDR3 nucleotides are TGTGCCACCAGTCACAGCCGCCAGCGGGGGGTGGACGAGCAGTACTTC.

The rearrangement joins TRBV6-5 to TRBJ2-1; D unresolved. This CDR3 contains 12 residues. In germline, CDR1 is MNHEY, CDR2 SVGAGI. The V gene lost 6 bases and the J gene lost 9 bases, with 12 bases spanning the gap. The CDR3 reads CASSVGRREQFF. In nucleotides, the CDR3 is TGTGCCAGCAGCGTTGGGCGACGTGAGCAGTTCTTC.

This rearrangement joins TRBV7-8 to TRBJ1-2, with D possibly being TRBD1 (5 bases). CDR3 length: 15 amino acids. From germline, CDR1 is SGHVS and CDR2 FQNEAQ. Trimming shortened V by 5 bases and J by 2 bases, and 15 bases separated the two germline ends. This CDR3 reads CASSPQAGPNYGYTF. For the CDR3, the DNA is TGTGCCAGCAGCCCACAAGCGGGGCCGAACTATGGCTACACCTTC. Using reference TRBV7-8 and TRBJ1-2 for the parts outside the CDR3, the full variable domain is GAGVSQSPRYKVAKRGQDVALRCDPISGHVSLFWYQQALGQGPEFLTYFQNEAQLDKSGLPSDRFFAERPEGSVSTLKIQRTQQEDSAVYLCASSPQAGPNYGYTFGSGTRLTVV.

The V and J genes are TRBV5-6 and TRBJ1-3; 8 nucleotides agree with TRBD1. The V gene end was trimmed by 4 bases and the J gene end by 5 bases; junction bases not matched to a gene: 5. This CDR3 has 14 residues. The V gene's germline CDR1 is SGHDT and CDR2 YYEEEE. The CDR3 loop is CASSRAGGRNTIYF. CDR3 coding DNA: TGTGCCAGCAGCCGAGCAGGGGGCAGAAACACCATATATTTT.

This clone was picked up one time. The chain recombines TRBV28 with TRBJ1-5, with D perhaps matching TRBD1 (6 bases). Germline V gives CDR1 MDHEN, CDR2 SYDVKM. V was pared by 1 base and J by 6 bases, with 13 bases between. This CDR3 is 15 amino acids long. The CDR3 sequence: CASSLSGARVQPQHF. CDR3 nucleotides: TGTGCCAGCAGTTTATCAGGGGCGAGGGTTCAGCCCCAGCATTTT.